This TCR beta chain was found in a study of blood T cell repertoires in COVID-19. Across the whole study: The samples span acute and convalescent COVID-19 from the United States, Italy and Spain. The cDNA or gDNA used as material had been derived from T cells, B-cell-depleted T cells, or PBMCs.

Repertoires were generated with immunoSEQ multiplex PCR, while TCRdb's copy carries only in-frame clones and drops some. The sample includes about 60,000 clones, 89% of them seen just once. Per germline, CDR1 LGHNA and CDR2 YNFKEQ. J lost 6 bases, V lost 3 bases, and 3 bases had no gene match. This CDR3 has 14 amino acids. The receptor was derived from a woman between 55 and 75 years old with active COVID-19. The chain uses TRBV4-2 and TRBJ1-2; 11 bases align to TRBD1. Sequencing was carried out using peripheral blood. The CDR3 reads CASSQGQGGNGYTF. CDR3 nucleotides: TGTGCCAGCAGCCAGGGACAGGGGGGGAATGGCTACACCTTC.